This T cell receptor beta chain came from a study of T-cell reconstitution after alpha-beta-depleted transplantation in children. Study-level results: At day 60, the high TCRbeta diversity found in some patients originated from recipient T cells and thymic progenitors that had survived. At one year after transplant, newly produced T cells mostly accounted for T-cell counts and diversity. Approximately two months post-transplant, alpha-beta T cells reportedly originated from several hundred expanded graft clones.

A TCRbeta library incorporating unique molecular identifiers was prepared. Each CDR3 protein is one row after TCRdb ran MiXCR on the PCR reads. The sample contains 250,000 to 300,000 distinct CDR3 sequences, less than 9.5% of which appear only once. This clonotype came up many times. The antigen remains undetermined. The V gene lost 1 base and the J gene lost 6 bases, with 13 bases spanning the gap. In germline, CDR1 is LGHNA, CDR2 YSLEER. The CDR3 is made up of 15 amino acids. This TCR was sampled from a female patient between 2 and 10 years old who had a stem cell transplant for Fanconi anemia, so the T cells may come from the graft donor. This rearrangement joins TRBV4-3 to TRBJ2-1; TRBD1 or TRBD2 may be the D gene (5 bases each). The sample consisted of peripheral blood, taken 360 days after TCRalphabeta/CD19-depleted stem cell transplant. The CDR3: CASSQVGTVTNEQFF. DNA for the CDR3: TGCGCCAGCAGCCAAGTTGGGACCGTAACCAATGAGCAGTTCTTC.